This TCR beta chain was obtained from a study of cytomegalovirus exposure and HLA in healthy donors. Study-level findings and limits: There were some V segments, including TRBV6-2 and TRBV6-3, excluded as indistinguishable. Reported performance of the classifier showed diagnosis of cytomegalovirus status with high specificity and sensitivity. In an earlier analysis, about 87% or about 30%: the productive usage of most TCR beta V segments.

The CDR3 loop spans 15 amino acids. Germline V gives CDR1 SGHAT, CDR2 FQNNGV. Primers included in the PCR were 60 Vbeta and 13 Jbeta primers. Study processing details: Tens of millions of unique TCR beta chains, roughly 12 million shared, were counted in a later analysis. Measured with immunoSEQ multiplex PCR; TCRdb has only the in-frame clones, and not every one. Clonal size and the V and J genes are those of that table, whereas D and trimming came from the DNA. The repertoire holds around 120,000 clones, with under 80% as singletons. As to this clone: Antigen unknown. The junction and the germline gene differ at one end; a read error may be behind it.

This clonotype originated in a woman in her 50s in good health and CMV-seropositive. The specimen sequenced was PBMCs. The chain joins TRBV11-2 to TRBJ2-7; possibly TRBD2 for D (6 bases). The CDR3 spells CASSLVTAGSSEQYF. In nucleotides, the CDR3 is TGTGCCAGCAGCTTAGTAACGGCGGGGTCCTCCGAGCAGTACTTC.